A selection of T cell receptor beta chains follows, all from one sample in a study of blood T cell repertoires in COVID-19. The data were produced by immunoSEQ multiplex PCR, yet TCRdb's version contains in-frame clones alone and is incomplete. Of under 40,000 clones listed, roughly 90% were seen once; the top ten hold roughly 30%. Sequencing input: peripheral blood. These receptors were collected from an older man with active COVID-19. The CDR3 runs from the conserved cysteine through the conserved F or W. D genes are given only for firm matches. Clone size, where shown, is once, few, many, or a class for clones that have expanded.

D	V	size	J	DNA	CDR3
TRBD2	TRBV7-2	-	TRBJ2-1	TGTGCCAGCAGCTTGGGACTAGCTTACAATGAGCAGTTCTTC	CASSLGLAYNEQFF
TRBD1	TRBV7-9	few	TRBJ2-7	TGTGCCAGCAGCTCCCCGGACAGGGAAGGGTACGAGCAGTACTTC	CASSSPDREGYEQYF
-	TRBV4-3	few	TRBJ2-1	TGCGCCAGCAGCCAAGAACCGGCGGGGGCGGGGGCCCTCAATGAGCAGTTCTTC	CASSQEPAGAGALNEQFF
-	TRBV6-7	-	TRBJ2-1	TGTGCCCCACTTGTCGGGAATGAGCAGTTCTTC	CAPLVGNEQFF
TRBD1	TRBV7-9	-	TRBJ1-2	TGTGCCAGCAGCTTAGAAGGGACAGGGATCGGCTACACCTTC	CASSLEGTGIGYTF
-	TRBV28	-	TRBJ2-1	TGTGCCAGCGTGAGGGACAATGAGCAGTTCTTC	CASVRDNEQFF
TRBD2	TRBV7-3	-	TRBJ2-1	TGTGCCAGCAGCTTACGCGCCCTAGCGGGAGATGAGCAGTTCTTC	CASSLRALAGDEQFF
TRBD2	TRBV18	-	TRBJ2-5	TGTGCCAGCTCACCAACCCTAGCGGGGAACCAAGAGACCCAGTACTTC	CASSPTLAGNQETQYF
-	TRBV18	few	TRBJ1-1	TGTGCCAGCTCCCCAGACAGGAAGAACACTGAAGCTTTCTTT	CASSPDRKNTEAFF
-	TRBV6-5	-	TRBJ1-3	TGTGCCAGCAGTTATTACCGGAGCTCTGGAAACACCATATATTTT	CASSYYRSSGNTIYF
TRBD1	TRBV18	-	TRBJ2-4	TGTGCCAGCTCACCGGGGACAGGTGAAAACATTCAGTACTTC	CASSPGTGENIQYF
TRBD2	TRBV30	-	TRBJ2-2	TGTGCCTGGCGGCGCGGGGGCGGGGAGCTGTTTTTT	CAWRRGGGELFF
TRBD2	TRBV4-1	once	TRBJ2-1	TGCGCCAGCAGCCCTAAGTACGGGACTAGCTGGGACAATGAGCAGTTCTTC	CASSPKYGTSWDNEQFF
-	TRBV7-2	few	TRBJ1-6	TGTGCCAGCAGCTTGCAGGGGTATTCACCCCTCCACTTT	CASSLQGYSPLHF
-	TRBV20-1	-	TRBJ2-3	TGCAGTGCTATTGATAGAAGAAGCACAGATACGCAGTATTTT	CSAIDRRSTDTQYF
-	TRBV19	few	TRBJ1-3	TGTGCCAGTAGTATATTAACAGGGCTGGCTGGAAACACCATATATTTT	CASSILTGLAGNTIYF
-	TRBV24-1	-	TRBJ2-7	TGTGCCACCAGCGCTAGCACTTCAACCTACGAGCAGTACTTC	CATSASTSTYEQYF
TRBD2	TRBV6-5	-	TRBJ2-2	TGTGCCAGCAGTTACTCCCTCCCGGCGGGGGGAAAGGAGCTGTTTTTT	CASSYSLPAGGKELFF
TRBD1	TRBV5-1	-	TRBJ1-2	TGCGCCAGCAGCTTAAGGACAGGGGGCGGCTATGGCTACACCTTC	CASSLRTGGGYGYTF
-	TRBV9	-	TRBJ1-2	TGTGCCAGCAGCGGGTCGCCCCGGTTCGGCTACACCTTC	CASSGSPRFGYTF
TRBD1	TRBV9	-	TRBJ1-6	TGTGCCAGTGGGACAGTCCACGATTCACCCCTCCACTTT	CASGTVHDSPLHF
-	TRBV11-2	few	TRBJ2-5	TGTGCCAGCAGCTTGCTCCGGGGGTCGGGTGAAGAGACCCAGTACTTC	CASSLLRGSGEETQYF
-	TRBV28	-	TRBJ2-7	TGTGCCAGCAGTTACCGGACTACAGCCTTAGGGCAGTACTTC	CASSYRTTALGQYF
TRBD2	TRBV28	-	TRBJ2-7	TGTGCCAGCAGCCCTACTAGCGGGGACGCCTACGAGCAGTACTTC	CASSPTSGDAYEQYF
-	TRBV18	-	TRBJ2-1	TGTGCCAGCTCACCGGGAACTAGCTCCCGTAATGAGCAGTTCTTC	CASSPGTSSRNEQFF
-	TRBV9	-	TRBJ1-3	TGTGCCAGCAGCGTAGCTCAGACAGCCAGCTCTGGAAACACCATATATTTT	CASSVAQTASSGNTIYF
TRBD2	TRBV10-1	-	TRBJ2-2	TGCGCCAGCAATGCCCTCGACAGGCAGACTAGCGGGGTAAACACCGGGGAGCTGTTTTTT	CASNALDRQTSGVNTGELFF
-	TRBV6-5	-	TRBJ1-2	TGTGCCAGCAGTTCCCAGGGGCATGGGAACTATGGCTACACCTTC	CASSSQGHGNYGYTF
-	TRBV5-6	-	TRBJ1-5	TGTGCCAGCAGCCTTATTCGCTATCTTTTT	CASSLIRYLF
TRBD2	TRBV2	-	TRBJ2-2	TGTGCCAGCACGGCGGGGGGAGTCTTGGCCGGGGAGCTGTTTTTT	CASTAGGVLAGELFF
-	TRBV19	-	TRBJ1-5	TGTGCCAGTAGCCTACAGGTGGGCAATCAGCCCCAGCATTTT	CASSLQVGNQPQHF
TRBD2	TRBV3-1/TRBV3-2	-	TRBJ2-1	TGTGCCAGCAGCCAATCTAGCGGGAGGGCCTTGTTCAGTGAGCAGTTCTTC	CASSQSSGRALFSEQFF
TRBD2	TRBV19	-	TRBJ2-3	TGTGCCAGTAGTATAGTAGCGGGAGCCTTAGATACGCAGTATTTT	CASSIVAGALDTQYF
-	TRBV7-9	-	TRBJ1-2	TGTGCCAGCAGCTTAGGACAGATCTATGGCTACACCTTC	CASSLGQIYGYTF
-	TRBV13	once	TRBJ2-1	TGTGCCAGCAGCTCATCAGGGGTTGGCAATGAGCAGTTCTTC	CASSSSGVGNEQFF
-	TRBV7-2	-	TRBJ2-6	TGTGCCAGCAGCTTAGTGGGACTCAAAACCGGGGCCAACGTCCTGACTTTC	CASSLVGLKTGANVLTF
TRBD1	TRBV4-2	-	TRBJ2-5	TGTGCCAGCAGCCAAGACAGGTCAGGGGGAGTTGGTTCTGGAGAGACCCAGTACTTC	CASSQDRSGGVGSGETQYF
-	TRBV5-4	few	TRBJ2-3	TGTGCCAGCAGCCACGGAGGGGGCACAGATACGCAGTATTTT	CASSHGGGTDTQYF
-	TRBV5-4	once	TRBJ2-7	TGTGCCAGCAGCTTGGGCACAGCATCCTACGAGCAGTACTTC	CASSLGTASYEQYF
-	TRBV9	-	TRBJ2-5	TGTGCCAGCAGCGTGGGGGCGGAAGAGACCCAGTACTTC	CASSVGAEETQYF
-	TRBV7-9	few	TRBJ1-4	TGTGCCAGCAGCTCAGCAACTAATGAAAAACTGTTTTTT	CASSSATNEKLFF
TRBD1	TRBV19	-	TRBJ1-5	TGTGCCAGTAGTATCCTGACAGGGGGGAGCAATCAGCCCCAGCATTTT	CASSILTGGSNQPQHF